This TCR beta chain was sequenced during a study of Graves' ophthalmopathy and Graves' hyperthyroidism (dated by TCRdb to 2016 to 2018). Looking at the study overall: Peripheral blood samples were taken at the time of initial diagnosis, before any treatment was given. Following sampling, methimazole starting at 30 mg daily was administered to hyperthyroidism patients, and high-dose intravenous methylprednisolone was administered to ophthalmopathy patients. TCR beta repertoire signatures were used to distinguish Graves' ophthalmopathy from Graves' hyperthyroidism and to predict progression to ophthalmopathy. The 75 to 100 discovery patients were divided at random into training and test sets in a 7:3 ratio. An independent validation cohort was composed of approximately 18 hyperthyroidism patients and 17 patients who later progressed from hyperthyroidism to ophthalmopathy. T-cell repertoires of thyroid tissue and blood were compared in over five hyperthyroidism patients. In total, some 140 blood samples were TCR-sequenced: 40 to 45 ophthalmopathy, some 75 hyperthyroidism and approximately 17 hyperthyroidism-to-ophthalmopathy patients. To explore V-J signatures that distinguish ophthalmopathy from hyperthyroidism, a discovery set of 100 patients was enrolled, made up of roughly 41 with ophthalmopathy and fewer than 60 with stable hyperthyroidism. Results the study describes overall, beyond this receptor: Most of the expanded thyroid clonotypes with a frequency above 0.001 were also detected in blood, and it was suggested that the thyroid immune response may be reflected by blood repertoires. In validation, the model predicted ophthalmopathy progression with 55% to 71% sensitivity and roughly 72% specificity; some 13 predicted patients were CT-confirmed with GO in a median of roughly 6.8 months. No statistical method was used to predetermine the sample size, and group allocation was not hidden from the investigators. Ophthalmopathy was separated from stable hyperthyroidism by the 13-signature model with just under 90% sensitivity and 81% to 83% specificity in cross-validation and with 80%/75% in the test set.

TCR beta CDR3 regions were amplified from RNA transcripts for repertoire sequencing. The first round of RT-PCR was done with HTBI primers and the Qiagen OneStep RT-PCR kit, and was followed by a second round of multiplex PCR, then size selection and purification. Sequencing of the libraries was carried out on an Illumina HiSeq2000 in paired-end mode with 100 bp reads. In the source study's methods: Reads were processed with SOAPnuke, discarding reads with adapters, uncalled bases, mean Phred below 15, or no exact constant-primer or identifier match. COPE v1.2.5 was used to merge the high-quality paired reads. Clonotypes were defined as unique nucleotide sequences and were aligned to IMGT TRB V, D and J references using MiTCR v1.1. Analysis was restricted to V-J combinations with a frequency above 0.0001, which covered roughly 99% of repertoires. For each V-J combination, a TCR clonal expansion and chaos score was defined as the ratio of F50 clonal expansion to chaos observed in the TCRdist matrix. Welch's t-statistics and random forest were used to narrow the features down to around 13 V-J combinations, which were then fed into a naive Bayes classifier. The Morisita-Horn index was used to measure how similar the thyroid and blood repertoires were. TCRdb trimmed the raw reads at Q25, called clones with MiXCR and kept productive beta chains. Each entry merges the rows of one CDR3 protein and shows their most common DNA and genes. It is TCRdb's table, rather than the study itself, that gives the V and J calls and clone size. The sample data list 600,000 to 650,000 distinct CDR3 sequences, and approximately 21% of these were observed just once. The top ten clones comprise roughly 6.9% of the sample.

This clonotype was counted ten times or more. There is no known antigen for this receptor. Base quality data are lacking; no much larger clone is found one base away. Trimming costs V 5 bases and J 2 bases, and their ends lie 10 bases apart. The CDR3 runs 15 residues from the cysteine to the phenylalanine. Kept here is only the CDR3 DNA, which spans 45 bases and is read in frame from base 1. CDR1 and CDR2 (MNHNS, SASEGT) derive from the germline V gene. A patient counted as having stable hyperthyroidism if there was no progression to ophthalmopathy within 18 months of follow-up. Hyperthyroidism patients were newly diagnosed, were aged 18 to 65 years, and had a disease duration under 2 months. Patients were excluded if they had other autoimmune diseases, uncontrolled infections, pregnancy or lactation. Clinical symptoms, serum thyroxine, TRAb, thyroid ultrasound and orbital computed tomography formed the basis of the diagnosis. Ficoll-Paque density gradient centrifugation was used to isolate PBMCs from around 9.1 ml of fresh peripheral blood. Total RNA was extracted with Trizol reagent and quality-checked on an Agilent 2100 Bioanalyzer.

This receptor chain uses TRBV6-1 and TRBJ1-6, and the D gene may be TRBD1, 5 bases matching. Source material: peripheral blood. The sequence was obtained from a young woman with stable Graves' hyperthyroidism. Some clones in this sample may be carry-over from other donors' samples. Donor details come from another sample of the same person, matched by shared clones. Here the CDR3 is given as CASSKDIAYNSPLHF. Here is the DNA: TGTGCCAGCAGTAAGGACATTGCCTATAATTCACCCCTCCACTTT.